This TCR beta chain was identified during a study of T-cell reconstitution after alpha-beta-depleted transplantation in children. The library targeted TCRbeta and was prepared with unique molecular identifiers. TCRdb reanalysed the PCR reads using MiXCR and keeps one entry per CDR3 protein. There are roughly 500,000 distinct CDR3 sequences in the sample; 30% to 35% occur only once, and around 2.4% lies in the top ten. This clonotype turned up a few times. Germline V gene lookup returns CDR1 DFQATT and CDR2 SNEGSKA (reference sequence). The CDR3 consists of 13 residues. Between the trimmed V and J ends, which lost 2 bases and 9 bases, there was a span of 14 bases.

The rearrangement uses TRBV20-1 and TRBJ2-1, with D possibly matching TRBD1 (5 bases). The starting material was PBMCs from the stem cell graft donor, obtained from the stem cell graft. This sequence originates from a human donor who donated a stem cell graft to a child with aplastic anemia. The CDR3 sequence: CSARPFKGVEQFF. The CDR3 DNA is TGCAGTGCTAGACCCTTCAAAGGGGTTGAGCAGTTCTTC.